Below, 11 T cell receptor beta chains from the same sample are listed, as sequenced in a study of shared clonotypes between healthy human individuals. Sequencing was performed with immunoSEQ multiplex PCR; in TCRdb, only in-frame clones are kept and a portion is missing. The sample shows about 2.3 million clones, about nine tenths of them seen only once. The sample consisted of naive CD4+ T cells from PBMCs. Subset in this sample: CD45RA+ positively selected. Receptors originate from a man between 18 and 35 years old in good health. Some clones in this sample may be carry-over from other donors' samples.

The sample holds a few counts of this clone. The chain combines TRBV28 with TRBJ1-4, with D unresolved. Germline V gene lookup returns CDR1 MDHEN and CDR2 SYDVKM. The CDR3 totals 12 residues. V gave up 5 bases and J gave up 2 bases, with 3 bases separating them. The CDR3 reads CASSPTNEKLFF. Here the CDR3 DNA reads TGTGCCAGCAGTCCGACTAATGAAAAACTGTTTTTT. Supplemented by reference TRBV28 and TRBJ1-4, the full variable domain reads DVKVTQSSRYLVKRTGEKVFLECVQDMDHENMFWYRQDPGLGLRLIYFSYDVKMKEKGDIPEGYSVSREKKERFSLILESASTNQTSMYLCASSPTNEKLFFGSGTQLSVL.

This clone was recorded only once. This sequence joins TRBV11-1 and TRBJ2-1; tentatively, D is TRBD1 (6 bases). CDR1 and CDR2 (germline): SGHAT, FQDESV (reference sequence). Trimming pared 8 bases from V and 0 bases from J, leaving 14 bases between. This CDR3 region has 15 residues. This CDR3 is CASRAADSSYNEQFF. DNA for the CDR3: TGTGCCAGCCGAGCCGCGGACAGCTCCTACAATGAGCAGTTCTTC.

Regarding this clone: In the same sample, other DNA sequences code for this CDR3. The CDR3, as DNA: TGTGCCAGTAGTATAGATCGCGGGACTTCTGGAAACACCATATATTTT. Translation gives CASSIDRGTSGNTIYF. The V and J genes are TRBV19 and TRBJ1-3; D might be TRBD1 (5 bases). V lost 0 bases, J lost 1 base, and 10 bases lay in between. Germline CDR1 is LNHDA and CDR2 is SQIVND (reference sequence). The CDR3 sequence is 16 residues long.

The V and J genes are TRBV5-1 and TRBJ1-2; D is uncertain. The length of the CDR3 is 17 residues. V lost 0 bases, J lost 2 bases, and 17 bases lay in between. Germline V gene data show CDR1 as SGHRS and CDR2 as YFSETQ. CDR3 bases: TGCGCCAGCAGCTTGGACGTGTGGGCACCTTCCAACTATGGCTACACCTTC. It yields the protein CASSLDVWAPSNYGYTF.

The CDR3 sequence is CASSSGTSGRVDNEQFF. The DNA of the CDR3 is TGCGCCAGCAGCTCAGGGACTAGCGGGAGGGTGGACAATGAGCAGTTCTTC. The chain employs TRBV5-1 and TRBJ2-1, with 16 bases matching TRBD2. The J segment lost 5 bases and the V segment lost 3 bases, leaving 5 bases of the junction unmatched. The CDR3 length is 17 residues. The germline gives CDR1 SGHRS, CDR2 YFSETQ.

This chain joins TRBV10-1 and TRBJ1-3; D unclear. This CDR3 comprises 13 residues. V lost 4 bases, J lost 4 bases, and 8 bases lay in between. Germline CDR1 reads WNHNN; CDR2 reads SYGVQD (reference sequence). DNA for the CDR3: TGCGCCAGCAGTGTAACTCGCGGAAACACCATATATTTT. Translated: CASSVTRGNTIYF.

This clone was detected only a few times. V is TRBV2 and J is TRBJ1-1; D call uncertain. With 10 bases removed from V and 2 bases from J, the gap between germline ends came to 20 bases. Germline V CDR1 and CDR2: SNHLY, FYNNEI. CDR3 length: 15 residues. The CDR3: CAIGNRGGVNTEAFF. In DNA form, the CDR3 reads TGTGCCATCGGAAATCGGGGAGGAGTTAACACTGAAGCTTTCTTT.

V and J are TRBV7-2 and TRBJ1-3; unclear D gene. The CDR3 length is 18 residues. Germline V gene sequence: CDR1 SGHTA, CDR2 FQGNSA. The germline V and J ends were trimmed by 1 base and 0 bases, with 16 bases remaining between them. The CDR3 sequence: CASSLEVAQSLSGNTIYF. As DNA, the CDR3 is TGTGCCAGCAGCTTAGAGGTTGCGCAAAGTCTCTCTGGAAACACCATATATTTT.

V usage is TRBV6-5 and J usage is TRBJ1-3; tentative D call: TRBD1 (6 bases). Germline V gene data show CDR1 as MNHEY and CDR2 as SVGAGI. The CDR3 is 14 residues long. The germline V and J ends were trimmed by 7 bases and 7 bases, with 17 bases remaining between them. The CDR3 spells CASTNGPGVNTIYF. The CDR3 DNA reads TGTGCCAGCACGAACGGGCCAGGGGTCAACACCATATATTTT.

This clone showed up just a few times. The chain combines TRBV28 with TRBJ1-1; no reliable D call. The CDR3 loop spans 12 amino acids. Germline CDR1 is MDHEN and CDR2 is SYDVKM. Trimming removed 3 bases at V and 1 base at J, with 3 bases between. The CDR3 DNA follows: TGTGCCAGCAGTTTTACGAACACTGAAGCTTTCTTT. Its protein is CASSFTNTEAFF.

The chain uses TRBV5-1 and TRBJ2-2; D is perhaps TRBD1 (6 bases). Trimming took 3 bases from V and 1 from J, leaving 10 bases between them. Per the germline V gene, CDR1 is SGHRS and CDR2 is YFSETQ. CDR3 length: 15 residues. The CDR3 DNA sequence: TGCGCCAGCAGCTCGGTACAGGGGAACACCGGGGAGCTGTTTTTT. Translating gives CASSSVQGNTGELFF.